The clone carrying this T cell receptor beta chain appeared many times. Antigen unknown. TCRdb re-called the reads through MiXCR, storing one row per CDR3 protein. This sample has hundreds of thousands of distinct CDR3 sequences, with 9.6% found just once. The ends were cut back, 1 base at V and 0 bases at J, with 12 bases in the middle. Germline loops: CDR1 SGHTA, CDR2 FQGNSA. CDR3 length: 16 residues. This sample is part of a study of T cell repertoires in cytomegalovirus infection. About the study: CMV infection and matching HLA type were both indicated by public TCR beta signatures. Study-wide results and limits: Accumulated public TCR beta family frequency recognized individuals carrying CMV together with the relevant HLA. Across the ex vivo response, the dominant clonotypes were HLA-C-restricted CMV-specific TCR beta clonotypes.

Specimen: PBMCs. The chain carries TRBV7-2 and TRBJ1-2, with no clear D. This clonotype originated in a human donor in good health (CMV status not recorded). Some clones in this sample may be carry-over from other donors' samples. CDR3 amino acids: CASSLVLQHSNYGYTF. CDR3 bases: TGTGCCAGCAGCTTAGTCTTGCAGCATTCTAACTATGGCTACACCTTC.